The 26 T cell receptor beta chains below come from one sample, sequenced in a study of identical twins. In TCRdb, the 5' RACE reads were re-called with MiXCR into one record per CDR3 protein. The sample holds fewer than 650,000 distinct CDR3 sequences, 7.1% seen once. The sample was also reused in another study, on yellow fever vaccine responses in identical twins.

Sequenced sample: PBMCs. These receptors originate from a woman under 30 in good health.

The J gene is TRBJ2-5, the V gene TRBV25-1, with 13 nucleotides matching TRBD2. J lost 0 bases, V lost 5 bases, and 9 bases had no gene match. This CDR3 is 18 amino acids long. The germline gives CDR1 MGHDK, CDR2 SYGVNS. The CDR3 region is CASSNPGLAGKNQETQYF. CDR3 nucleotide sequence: TGTGCCAGCAGTAACCCGGGACTAGCGGGAAAGAACCAAGAGACCCAGTACTTC.

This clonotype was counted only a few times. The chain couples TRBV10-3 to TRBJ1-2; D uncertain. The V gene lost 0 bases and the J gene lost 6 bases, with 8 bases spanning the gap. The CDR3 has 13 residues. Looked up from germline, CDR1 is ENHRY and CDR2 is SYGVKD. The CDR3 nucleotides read TGTGCCATCAGTGAGTCCCCGGGTAATGGCTACACCTTC. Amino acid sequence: CAISESPGNGYTF.

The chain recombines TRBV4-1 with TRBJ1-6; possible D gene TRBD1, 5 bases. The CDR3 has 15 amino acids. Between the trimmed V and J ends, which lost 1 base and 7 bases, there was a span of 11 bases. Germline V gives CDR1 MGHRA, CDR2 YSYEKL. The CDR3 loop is CASSQGQPFNSPLHF. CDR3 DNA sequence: TGCGCCAGCAGCCAAGGACAGCCCTTCAATTCACCCCTCCACTTT.

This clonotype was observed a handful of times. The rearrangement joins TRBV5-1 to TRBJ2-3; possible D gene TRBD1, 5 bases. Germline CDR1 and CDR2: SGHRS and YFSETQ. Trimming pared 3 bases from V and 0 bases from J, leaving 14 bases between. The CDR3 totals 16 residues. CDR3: CASSWGPATSTDTQYF. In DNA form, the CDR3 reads TGCGCCAGCAGCTGGGGCCCAGCCACAAGCACAGATACGCAGTATTTT.

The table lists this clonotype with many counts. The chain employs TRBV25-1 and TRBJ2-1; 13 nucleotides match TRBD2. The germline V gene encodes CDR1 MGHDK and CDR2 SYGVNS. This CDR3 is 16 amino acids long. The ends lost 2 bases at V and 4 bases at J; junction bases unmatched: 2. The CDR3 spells CASSETSGRGYNEQFF. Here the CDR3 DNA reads TGTGCCAGCAGTGAAACTAGCGGGAGGGGATACAATGAGCAGTTCTTC.

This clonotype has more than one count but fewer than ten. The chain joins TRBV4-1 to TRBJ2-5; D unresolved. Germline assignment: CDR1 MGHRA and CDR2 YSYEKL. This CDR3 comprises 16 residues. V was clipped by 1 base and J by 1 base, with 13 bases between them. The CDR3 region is CASSQGQRAPQETQYF. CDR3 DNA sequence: TGCGCCAGCAGCCAAGGTCAGCGAGCGCCCCAAGAGACCCAGTACTTC.

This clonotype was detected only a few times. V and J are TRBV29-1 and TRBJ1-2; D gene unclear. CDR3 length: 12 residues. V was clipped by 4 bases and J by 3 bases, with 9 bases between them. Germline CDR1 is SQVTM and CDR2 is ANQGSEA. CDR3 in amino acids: CSVVRVDYGYTF. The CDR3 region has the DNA TGCAGCGTTGTCCGGGTTGACTATGGCTACACCTTC. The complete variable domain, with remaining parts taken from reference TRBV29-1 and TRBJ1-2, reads SAVISQKPSRDICQRGTSLTIQCQVDSQVTMMFWYRQQPGQSLTLIATANQGSEATYESGFVIDKFPISRPNLTFSTLTVSNMSPEDSSIYLCSVVRVDYGYTFGSGTRLTVV.

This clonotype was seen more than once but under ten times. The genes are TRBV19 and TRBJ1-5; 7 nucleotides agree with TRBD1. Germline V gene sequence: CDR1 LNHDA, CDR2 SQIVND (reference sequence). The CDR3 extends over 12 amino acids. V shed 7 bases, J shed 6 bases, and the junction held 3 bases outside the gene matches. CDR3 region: CASNDRAQPQHF. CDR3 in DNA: TGTGCCAGTAATGACAGGGCTCAGCCCCAGCATTTT.

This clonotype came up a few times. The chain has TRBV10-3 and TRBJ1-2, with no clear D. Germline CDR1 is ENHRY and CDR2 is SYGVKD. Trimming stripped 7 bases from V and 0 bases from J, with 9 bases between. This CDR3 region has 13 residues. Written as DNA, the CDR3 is TGTGCCATCACCCAGACCGCTAACTATGGCTACACCTTC. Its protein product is CAITQTANYGYTF.

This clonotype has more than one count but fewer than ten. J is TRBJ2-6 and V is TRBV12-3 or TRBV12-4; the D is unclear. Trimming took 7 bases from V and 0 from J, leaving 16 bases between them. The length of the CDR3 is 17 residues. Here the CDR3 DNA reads TGTGCCAGCACTCCACAAGGACCGATCTCTGGGGCCAACGTCCTGACTTTC. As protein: CASTPQGPISGANVLTF.

The CDR3 coding sequence is TGTGCCAGCAGTGTCCAGGGACAGGGCTTCGGACAGCCCCAGCATTTT. It translates to CASSVQGQGFGQPQHF. The chain links TRBV2 to TRBJ1-5; TRBD1 aligns across 9 bases. Germline CDR1 reads SNHLY; CDR2 reads FYNNEI. This CDR3 has 16 amino acids. With 4 bases clipped from V and 7 bases from J, the junction kept 11 bases outside the gene matches.

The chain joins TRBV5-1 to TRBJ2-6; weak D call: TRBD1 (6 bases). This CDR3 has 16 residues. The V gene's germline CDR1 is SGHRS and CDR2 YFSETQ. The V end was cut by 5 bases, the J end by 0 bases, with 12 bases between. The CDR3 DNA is TGCGCCAGCAGTCCAACAGGGTACTCTGGGGCCAACGTCCTGACTTTC. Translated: CASSPTGYSGANVLTF.

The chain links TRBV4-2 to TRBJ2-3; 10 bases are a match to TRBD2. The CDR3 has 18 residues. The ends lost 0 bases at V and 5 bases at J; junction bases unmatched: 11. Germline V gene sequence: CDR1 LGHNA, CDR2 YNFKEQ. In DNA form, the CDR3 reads TGTGCCAGCAGCCAAGACCCCCCACTAGCGGGACTAATAGATACGCAGTATTTT. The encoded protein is CASSQDPPLAGLIDTQYF.

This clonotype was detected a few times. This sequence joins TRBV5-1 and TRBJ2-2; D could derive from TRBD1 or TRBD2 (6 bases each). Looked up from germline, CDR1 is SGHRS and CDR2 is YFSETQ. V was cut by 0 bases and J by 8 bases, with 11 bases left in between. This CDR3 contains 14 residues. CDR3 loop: CASSLAPGAGELFF. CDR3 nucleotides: TGCGCCAGCAGCTTGGCTCCGGGGGCAGGGGAGCTGTTTTTT.

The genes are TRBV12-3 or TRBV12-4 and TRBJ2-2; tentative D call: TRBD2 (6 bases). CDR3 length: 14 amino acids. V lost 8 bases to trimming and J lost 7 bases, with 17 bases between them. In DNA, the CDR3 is TGTGCCAGCTCCCTGTCGGGAGTGGTCGGGGAGCTGTTTTTT. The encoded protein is CASSLSGVVGELFF.

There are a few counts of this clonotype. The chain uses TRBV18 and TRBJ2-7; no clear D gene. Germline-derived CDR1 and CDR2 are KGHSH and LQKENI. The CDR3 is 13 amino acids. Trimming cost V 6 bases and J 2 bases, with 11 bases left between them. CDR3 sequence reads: CASSPAETYEQYF. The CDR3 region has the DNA TGTGCCAGCTCGCCCGCCGAAACCTACGAGCAGTACTTC.

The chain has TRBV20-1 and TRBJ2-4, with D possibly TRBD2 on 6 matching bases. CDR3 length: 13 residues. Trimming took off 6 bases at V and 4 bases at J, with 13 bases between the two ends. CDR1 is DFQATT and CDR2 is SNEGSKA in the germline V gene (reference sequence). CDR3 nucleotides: TGCAGTGCAATAGCGGCCGGGAAAAACATTCAGTACTTC. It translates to CSAIAAGKNIQYF.

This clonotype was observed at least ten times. The CDR3 loop reads CSAAAGESSYNEQFF. The CDR3 bases are TGCAGTGCAGCCGCAGGGGAAAGCTCCTACAATGAGCAGTTCTTC. J is TRBJ2-1 and V is TRBV20-1, with TRBD1 as a possible D gene (6 bases). The CDR3 totals 15 residues. The V gene's germline CDR1 is DFQATT and CDR2 SNEGSKA (reference sequence). V was trimmed by 6 bases and J by 0 bases, leaving 15 bases between them.

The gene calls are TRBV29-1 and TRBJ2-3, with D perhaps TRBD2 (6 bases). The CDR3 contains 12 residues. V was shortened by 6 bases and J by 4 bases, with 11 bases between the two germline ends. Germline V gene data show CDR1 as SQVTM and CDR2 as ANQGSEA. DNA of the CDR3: TGCAGCGTGGGGGGAGGCCCAGATACGCAGTATTTT. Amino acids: CSVGGGPDTQYF.

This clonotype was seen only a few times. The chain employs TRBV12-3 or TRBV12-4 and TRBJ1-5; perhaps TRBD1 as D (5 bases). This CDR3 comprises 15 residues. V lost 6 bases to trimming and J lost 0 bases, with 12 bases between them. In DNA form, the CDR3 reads TGTGCCAGCAGCTCGACAGCTTATAGCAATCAGCCCCAGCATTTT. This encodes CASSSTAYSNQPQHF.

DNA of the CDR3: TGCGCCAGCAGCTTGTCCCAGGACTATGGCTACACCTTC. As protein: CASSLSQDYGYTF. The chain is built from TRBV5-1 and TRBJ1-2; D remains ambiguous. V was cut by 1 base and J by 3 bases, with 7 bases left in between. The CDR3 is 13 residues long. Per the germline V gene, CDR1 is SGHRS and CDR2 is YFSETQ.

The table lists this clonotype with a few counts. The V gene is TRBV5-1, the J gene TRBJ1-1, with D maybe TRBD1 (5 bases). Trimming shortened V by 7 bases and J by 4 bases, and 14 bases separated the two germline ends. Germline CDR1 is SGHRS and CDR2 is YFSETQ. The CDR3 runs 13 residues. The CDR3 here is CASDVGGSTEAFF. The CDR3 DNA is TGCGCCAGCGACGTCGGGGGTTCCACTGAAGCTTTCTTT.

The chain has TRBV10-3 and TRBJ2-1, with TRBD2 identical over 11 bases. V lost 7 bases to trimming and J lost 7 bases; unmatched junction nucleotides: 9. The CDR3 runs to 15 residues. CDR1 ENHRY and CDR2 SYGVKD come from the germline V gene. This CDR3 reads CAINDLAGGENEQFF. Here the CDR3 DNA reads TGTGCCATCAACGATCTAGCGGGGGGAGAAAATGAGCAGTTCTTC.

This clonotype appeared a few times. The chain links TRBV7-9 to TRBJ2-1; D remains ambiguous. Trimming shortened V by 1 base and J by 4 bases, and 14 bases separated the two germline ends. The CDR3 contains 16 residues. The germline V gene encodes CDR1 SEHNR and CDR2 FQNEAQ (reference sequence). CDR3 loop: CASSLDVRIRYNEQFF. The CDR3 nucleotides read TGTGCCAGCAGCTTAGACGTACGGATTCGGTACAATGAGCAGTTCTTC.

The CDR3 sequence is CAISVGQGGKETQYF. The CDR3 nucleotides are TGTGCCATCAGTGTTGGGCAGGGCGGGAAAGAGACCCAGTACTTC. The rearrangement uses TRBV10-3 and TRBJ2-5; D might be TRBD2 (6 bases). Germline loops: CDR1 ENHRY, CDR2 SYGVKD. The CDR3 covers 15 residues. V dropped 4 bases and J dropped 3 bases, with 15 bases sitting between them.

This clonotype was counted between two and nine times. For the CDR3, the DNA is TGCAGTGCTAGAGGCCCCCCAATGACTGAAGCTTTCTTT. It specifies CSARGPPMTEAFF. The chain links TRBV20-1 to TRBJ1-1; D unresolved. This CDR3 is 13 amino acids long. The V gene lost 1 base and the J gene lost 5 bases, with 11 bases spanning the gap. Germline V gene lookup returns CDR1 DFQATT and CDR2 SNEGSKA (reference sequence).